The 8 T cell receptor beta chains reported below all come from one sample, sequenced in a study of immune evolution from preneoplasia to lung adenocarcinoma. The repertoire was sequenced with immunoSEQ multiplex PCR; TCRdb's copy has only in-frame clones and lacks some. The table shows 37,000 or so clones, with about 73% occurring only once. Specimen: FFPE invasive lung adenocarcinoma tissue. The origin of the receptors is a person between 60 and 70 years old with lung adenocarcinoma.

This chain joins TRBV5-4 and TRBJ2-7; D is unresolved. This CDR3 region has 14 residues. The germline V and J ends were trimmed by 1 base and 0 bases, with 8 bases remaining between them. Per germline, CDR1 SGHNT and CDR2 YYREEE (reference sequence). CDR3: CASSLRVDSYEQYF. The CDR3 DNA is TGTGCCAGCAGCTTGAGGGTGGACTCCTACGAGCAGTACTTC. Combining the CDR3 with reference TRBV5-4 and TRBJ2-7 gives the whole variable domain ETGVTQSPTHLIKTRGQQVTLRCSSQSGHNTVSWYQQALGQGPQFIFQYYREEENGRGNFPPRFSGLQFPNYSSELNVNALELDDSALYLCASSLRVDSYEQYFGPGTRLTVT.

The genes are TRBV4-2 and TRBJ2-7, with 7 bases aligning to TRBD2. CDR3 length equals 14 residues. The germline V gene encodes CDR1 LGHNA and CDR2 YNFKEQ. V shed 3 bases and J 6 bases; nucleotides not matched to a gene: 8. The CDR3 sequence is CASSQGGDLREQYF. CDR3 coding DNA: TGTGCCAGCAGCCAGGGGGGGGACCTCCGCGAGCAGTACTTC.

J is TRBJ2-1 and V is TRBV5-4; D is ambiguous. The CDR3 is 12 amino acids. Deletions cut 4 bases from V and 6 bases from J, with 8 bases between. Germline-derived CDR1 and CDR2 are SGHNT and YYREEE (reference sequence). The CDR3 loop is CASSRSRNEQFF. CDR3 nucleotide sequence: TGTGCCAGCAGCCGCAGCCGCAATGAGCAGTTCTTC.

This clone showed up just a few times. The V and J genes are TRBV4-2 and TRBJ2-2; 8 bases are shared with TRBD2. Losses at the gene ends were 3 bases for V and 8 bases for J; bases not matched to a gene: 14. The V gene's germline CDR1 is LGHNA and CDR2 YNFKEQ. The CDR3 has 17 amino acids. CDR3 residues: CASSQPLAGPGRGELFF. CDR3 nucleotide sequence: TGTGCCAGCAGCCAGCCCCTAGCGGGCCCCGGGAGGGGGGAGCTGTTTTTT.

This clone was found once. The rearrangement joins TRBV11-2 to TRBJ1-1; TRBD1 aligns across 8 bases. This CDR3 has 13 amino acids. Germline V CDR1 and CDR2: SGHAT, FQNNGV. The junction had 5 bases not matched to a gene; V was cut back by 3 bases and J by 8 bases. As DNA, the CDR3 is TGTGCCAGCAGCTTCCGGGCAGGGGGCGAAGCTTTCTTT. Translated, it gives CASSFRAGGEAFF.

This clone occurred a few times. The CDR3 DNA reads as TGTGCCAGCAGCAACCCAGCGTCCCTTGAGCAGTTCTTC. Amino acids: CASSNPASLEQFF. V usage is TRBV9 and J usage is TRBJ2-1; D unresolved. Germline assignment: CDR1 SGDLS and CDR2 YYNGEE. The CDR3 has 13 residues. Between the trimmed V and J ends, which lost 4 bases and 9 bases, there was a span of 14 bases. The variable domain in full, with the rest retrieved from reference TRBV9 and TRBJ2-1, is DSGVTQTPKHLITATGQRVTLRCSPRSGDLSVYWYQQSLDQGLQFLIQYYNGEERAKGNILERFSAQQFPDLHSELNLSSLELGDSALYFCASSNPASLEQFFGPGTRLTVL.

The chain carries TRBV7-3 and TRBJ2-1; the match to TRBD1 covers 11 bases. This CDR3 has 16 amino acids. Germline CDR1 is SGHTA and CDR2 is FQGTGA. Losses at the gene ends were 5 bases for V and 1 base for J; bases not matched to a gene: 4. The CDR3 reads CASSLRDRGSYNEQFF. CDR3 in DNA: TGTGCCAGCAGCCTCCGGGACAGGGGGTCCTACAATGAGCAGTTCTTC.

This rearrangement joins TRBV19 to TRBJ2-7; 7 bases line up with TRBD2. This CDR3 contains 17 residues. The germline V gene encodes CDR1 LNHDA and CDR2 SQIVND (reference sequence). The trim removed 5 bases at V and 3 bases at J, leaving 16 bases unmatched. The CDR3 here is CASSPRGSDGRFYEQYF. CDR3 nucleotides: TGTGCCAGTAGTCCACGGGGGAGCGACGGGAGGTTCTACGAGCAGTACTTC.